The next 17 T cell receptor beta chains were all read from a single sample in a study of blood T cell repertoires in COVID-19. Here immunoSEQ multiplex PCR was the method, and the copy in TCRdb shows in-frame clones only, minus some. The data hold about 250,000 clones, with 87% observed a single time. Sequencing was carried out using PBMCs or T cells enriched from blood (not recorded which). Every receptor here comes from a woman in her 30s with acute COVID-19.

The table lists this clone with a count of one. Written as DNA, the CDR3 is TGTGCCAGCAGCGCCGAGGGAACCGGTAGCAAAAACATTCAGTACTTC. This translates into CASSAEGTGSKNIQYF. The chain recombines TRBV25-1 with TRBJ2-4, with D perhaps TRBD2 (5 bases). The CDR3 runs 16 residues. Germline V gene sequence: CDR1 MGHDK, CDR2 SYGVNS. Trimming took 6 bases from V and 3 from J, leaving 18 bases between them.

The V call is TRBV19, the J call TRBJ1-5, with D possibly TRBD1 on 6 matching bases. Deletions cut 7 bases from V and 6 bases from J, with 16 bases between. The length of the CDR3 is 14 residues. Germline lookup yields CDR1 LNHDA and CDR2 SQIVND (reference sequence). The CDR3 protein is CASTMGGLGQPQHF. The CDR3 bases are TGTGCCAGTACCATGGGGGGGCTTGGTCAGCCCCAGCATTTT. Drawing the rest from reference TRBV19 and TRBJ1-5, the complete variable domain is DGGITQSPKYLFRKEGQNVTLSCEQNLNHDAMYWYRQDPGQGLRLIYYSQIVNDFQKGDIAEGYSVSREKKESFPLTVTSAQKNPTAFYLCASTMGGLGQPQHFGDGTRLSIL.

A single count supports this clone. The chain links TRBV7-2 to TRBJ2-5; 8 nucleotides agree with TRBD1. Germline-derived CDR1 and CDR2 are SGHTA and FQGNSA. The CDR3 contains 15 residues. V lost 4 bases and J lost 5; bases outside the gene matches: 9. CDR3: CASSSRQGRKETQYF. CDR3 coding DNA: TGTGCCAGCAGCTCTCGACAGGGGCGGAAGGAGACCCAGTACTTC.

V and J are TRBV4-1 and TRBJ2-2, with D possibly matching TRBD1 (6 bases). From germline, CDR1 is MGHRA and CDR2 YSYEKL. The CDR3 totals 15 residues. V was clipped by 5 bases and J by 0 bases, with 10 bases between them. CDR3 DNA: TGCGCCAGCAGCTATAGGGACACGAACACCGGGGAGCTGTTTTTT. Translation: CASSYRDTNTGELFF.

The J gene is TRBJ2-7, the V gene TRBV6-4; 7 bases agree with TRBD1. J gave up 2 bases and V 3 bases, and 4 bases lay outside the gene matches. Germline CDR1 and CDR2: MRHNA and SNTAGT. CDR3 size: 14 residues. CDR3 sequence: CASSETGTAYEQYF. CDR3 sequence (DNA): TGTGCCAGCAGTGAAACCGGGACAGCCTACGAGCAGTACTTC.

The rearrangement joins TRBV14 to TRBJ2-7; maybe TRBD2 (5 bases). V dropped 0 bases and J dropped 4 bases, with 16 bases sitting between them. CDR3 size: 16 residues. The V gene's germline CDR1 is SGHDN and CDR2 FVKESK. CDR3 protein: CASSQDEAVGKYEQYF. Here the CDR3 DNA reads TGTGCCAGCAGCCAAGATGAAGCGGTGGGCAAGTACGAGCAGTACTTC.

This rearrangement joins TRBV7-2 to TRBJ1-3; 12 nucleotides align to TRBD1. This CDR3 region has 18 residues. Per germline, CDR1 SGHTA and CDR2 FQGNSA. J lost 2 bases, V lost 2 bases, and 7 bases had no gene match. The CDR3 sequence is CASSLRDRGLFAGNTIYF. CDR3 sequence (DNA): TGTGCCAGCAGCTTACGGGACAGGGGGCTTTTCGCTGGAAACACCATATATTTT.

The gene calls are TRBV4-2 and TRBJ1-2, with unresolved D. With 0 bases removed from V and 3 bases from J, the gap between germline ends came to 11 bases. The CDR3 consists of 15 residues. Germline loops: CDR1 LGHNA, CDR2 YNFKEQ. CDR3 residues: CASSQDLAVDYGYTF. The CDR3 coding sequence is TGTGCCAGCAGCCAAGATTTAGCAGTCGACTATGGCTACACCTTC.

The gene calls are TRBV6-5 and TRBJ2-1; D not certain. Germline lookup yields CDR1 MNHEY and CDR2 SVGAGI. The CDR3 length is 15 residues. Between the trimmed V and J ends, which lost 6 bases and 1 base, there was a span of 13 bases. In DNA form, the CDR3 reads TGTGCCAGCAGCCCAGGTCTTGCTTCCTACAATGAGCAGTTCTTC. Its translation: CASSPGLASYNEQFF.

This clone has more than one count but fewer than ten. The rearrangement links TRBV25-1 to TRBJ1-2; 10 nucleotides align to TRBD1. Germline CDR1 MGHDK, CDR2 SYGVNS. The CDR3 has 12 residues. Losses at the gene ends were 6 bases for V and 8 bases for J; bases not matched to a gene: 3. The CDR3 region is CASSRDRGGYTF. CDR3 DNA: TGTGCCAGCAGCCGGGACAGGGGCGGCTACACCTTC.

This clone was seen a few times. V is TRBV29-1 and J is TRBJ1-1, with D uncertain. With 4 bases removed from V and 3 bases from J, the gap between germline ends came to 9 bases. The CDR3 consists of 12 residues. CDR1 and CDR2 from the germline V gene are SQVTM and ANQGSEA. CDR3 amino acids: CSVGGLDTEAFF. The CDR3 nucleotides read TGCAGCGTTGGAGGGCTTGACACTGAAGCTTTCTTT.

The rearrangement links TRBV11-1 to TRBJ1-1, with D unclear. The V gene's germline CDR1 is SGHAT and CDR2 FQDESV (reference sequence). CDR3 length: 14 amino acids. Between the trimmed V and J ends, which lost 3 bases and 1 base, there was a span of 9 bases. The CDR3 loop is CASSFSGRNTEAFF. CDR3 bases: TGTGCCAGCAGCTTCTCCGGTAGGAACACTGAAGCTTTCTTT.

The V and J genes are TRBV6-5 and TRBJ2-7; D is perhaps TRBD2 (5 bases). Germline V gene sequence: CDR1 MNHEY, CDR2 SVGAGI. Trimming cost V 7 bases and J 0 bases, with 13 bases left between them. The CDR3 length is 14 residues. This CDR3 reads CASTMTGSSYEQYF. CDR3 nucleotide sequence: TGTGCCAGCACGATGACGGGGAGCTCCTACGAGCAGTACTTC.

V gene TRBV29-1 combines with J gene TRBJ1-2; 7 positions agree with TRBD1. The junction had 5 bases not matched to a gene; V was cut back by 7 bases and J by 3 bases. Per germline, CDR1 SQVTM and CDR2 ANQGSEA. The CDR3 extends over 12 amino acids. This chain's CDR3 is CSGRDSDYGYTF. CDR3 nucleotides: TGCAGCGGCCGGGACAGCGACTATGGCTACACCTTC.

In DNA, the CDR3 is TGTGCCAGCAGCTACCGGTTTACCTATGGCTACACCTTC. This gives the protein CASSYRFTYGYTF. The chain carries TRBV7-9 and TRBJ1-2; D ambiguous. V lost 4 bases and J lost 4, with 10 bases in between. This CDR3 is built from 13 residues. Germline assignment: CDR1 SEHNR and CDR2 FQNEAQ (reference sequence).

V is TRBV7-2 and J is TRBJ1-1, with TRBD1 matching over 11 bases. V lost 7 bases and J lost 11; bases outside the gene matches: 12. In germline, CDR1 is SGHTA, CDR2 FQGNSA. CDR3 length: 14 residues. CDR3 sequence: CASTFSRGQGDAFF. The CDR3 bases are TGTGCCAGCACCTTTTCTCGGGGACAGGGGGACGCTTTCTTT.

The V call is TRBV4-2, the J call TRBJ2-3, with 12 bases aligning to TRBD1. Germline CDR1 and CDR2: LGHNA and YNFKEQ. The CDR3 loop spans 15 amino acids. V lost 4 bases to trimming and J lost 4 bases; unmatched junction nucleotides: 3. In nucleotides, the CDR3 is TGTGCCAGCAGCCTGGGACAGGGGGCGGCAGATACGCAGTATTTT. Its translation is CASSLGQGAADTQYF.